This T cell receptor (beta chain) emerged from a study of blood T cell repertoires in COVID-19. Study in general: COVID-19 samples from acute and convalescent phases originated in the United States, Italy and Spain.

This CDR3 is 13 amino acids long. Between the trimmed V and J ends, which lost 3 bases and 3 bases, there was a span of 8 bases. CDR1 and CDR2 (germline): SNHLY, FYNNEI. Original data processing: From reference gene primer amplification, estimates of nucleated cell counts were derived. The method was immunoSEQ multiplex PCR; TCRdb's version includes in-frame clones alone and lacks a portion of them. D and trimming were read from the DNA, whereas the V and J calls and clone size are those reported in that table. The sample shows 50,000 to 85,000 clones, 90% to 95% of them seen only once. The sequence was obtained from a human donor in a cohort sampled during active COVID-19. Specimen: peripheral blood. The chain uses TRBV2 and TRBJ1-2, with D possibly matching TRBD1 (5 bases). CDR3 region: CASSEQGDYGYTF. The CDR3, as DNA: TGTGCCAGCAGTGAGCAGGGTGACTATGGCTACACCTTC.